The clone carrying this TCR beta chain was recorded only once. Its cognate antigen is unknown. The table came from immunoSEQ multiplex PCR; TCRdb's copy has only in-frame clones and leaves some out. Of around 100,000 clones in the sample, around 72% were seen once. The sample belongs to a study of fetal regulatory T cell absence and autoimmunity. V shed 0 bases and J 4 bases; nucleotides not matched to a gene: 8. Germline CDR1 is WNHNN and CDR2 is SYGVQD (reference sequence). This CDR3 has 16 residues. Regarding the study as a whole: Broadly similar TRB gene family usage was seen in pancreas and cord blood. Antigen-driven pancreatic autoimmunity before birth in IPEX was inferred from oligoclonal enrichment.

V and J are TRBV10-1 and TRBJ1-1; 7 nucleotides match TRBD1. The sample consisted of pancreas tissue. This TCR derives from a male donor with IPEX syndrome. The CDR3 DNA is TGCGCCAGCAGTGAGTCGAGGGGAACAGGGGCCACTGAAGCTTTCTTT. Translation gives CASSESRGTGATEAFF.